The rows below give T cell receptor beta chains drawn from one sample of a study of blood T cell repertoires in COVID-19. The table came from immunoSEQ multiplex PCR; TCRdb's copy has only in-frame clones and leaves some out. The repertoire includes 200,000 to 250,000 clones, 84% of them detected once, and 4.5% to 6% sits in the top ten. The sample consisted of peripheral blood. Every receptor here comes from a woman aged 55 to 70 who had recovered from COVID-19. The CDR3 runs from the conserved cysteine through the conserved F or W. The order of the fields is D gene, clone size, J gene, V gene, CDR3 DNA, CDR3 protein. The D gene is left open where the match is weak. Only some rows state a clone size, as once, few, many or a class for expanded clones.

D: NA
size: NA
J: TRBJ2-1
V: TRBV3-1/TRBV3-2
DNA: TGTGCCAGCAGCCAAGGTCACGGCAATGAGCAGTTCTTC
CDR3: CASSQGHGNEQFF

D: TRBD1
size: NA
J: TRBJ2-5
V: TRBV29-1
DNA: TGCAACGTGGGTAAGACAGGGAATCAAGAGACCCAGTACTTC
CDR3: CNVGKTGNQETQYF

D: TRBD1
size: NA
J: TRBJ1-1
V: TRBV6-6
DNA: TGTGCCAGCAAAGACCCGCACAGGGGAGGCACTGAAGCTTTCTTT
CDR3: CASKDPHRGGTEAFF

D: TRBD1
size: NA
J: TRBJ2-1
V: TRBV19
DNA: TGTGCCAGTAGCGAGCCGGGACAGGGGACAGACAATGAGCAGTTCTTC
CDR3: CASSEPGQGTDNEQFF

D: NA
size: NA
J: TRBJ2-1
V: TRBV7-3
DNA: TGTGCCAGCAGCTTATCCGACCGGGGCTCCTACAATGAGCAGTTCTTC
CDR3: CASSLSDRGSYNEQFF

D: NA
size: NA
J: TRBJ2-5
V: TRBV18
DNA: TGTGCCAGCTCACCAGGACAGCACTCCCAAGAGACCCAGTACTTC
CDR3: CASSPGQHSQETQYF

D: NA
size: once
J: TRBJ1-1
V: TRBV29-1
DNA: TGCAGCGCCCGACAGGTCATGAACACTGAAGCTTTCTTT
CDR3: CSARQVMNTEAFF

D: NA
size: NA
J: TRBJ1-1
V: TRBV19
DNA: TGTGCCAGTAGTATGATCGGGGACACTGAAGCTTTCTTT
CDR3: CASSMIGDTEAFF

D: NA
size: NA
J: TRBJ2-3
V: TRBV7-8
DNA: TGTGCCAGCAGCTCCCTACAGTTACCTAGCACAGATACGCAGTATTTT
CDR3: CASSSLQLPSTDTQYF

D: NA
size: NA
J: TRBJ1-1
V: TRBV18
DNA: TGTGCCAGCTCACCGGGCCGGCAGGTTCTAATAGACACTGAAGCTTTCTTT
CDR3: CASSPGRQVLIDTEAFF

D: TRBD1
size: NA
J: TRBJ2-1
V: TRBV5-3
DNA: TGTGCCAGAAGCTTGGAGGGACAGGAGCCCTACAATGAGCAGTTCTTC
CDR3: CARSLEGQEPYNEQFF

D: TRBD2
size: many
J: TRBJ2-5
V: TRBV24-1
DNA: TGTGCCACCAGTGAGGCGACTAGCGGGGGTGAGACCCAGTACTTC
CDR3: CATSEATSGGETQYF

D: NA
size: NA
J: TRBJ1-1
V: TRBV18
DNA: TGTGCCAGCTCACTTACAGACCGAGGGACTGAAGCTTTCTTT
CDR3: CASSLTDRGTEAFF

D: TRBD2
size: many
J: TRBJ2-1
V: TRBV6-5
DNA: TGTGCCAGCAGCGCTCTAGCGGGGGGGTACAATGAGCAGTTCTTC
CDR3: CASSALAGGYNEQFF

D: TRBD1
size: NA
J: TRBJ2-1
V: TRBV7-3
DNA: TGTGCCAGCAGCTTACAGGGGGCCGGGTACAATGAGCAGTTCTTC
CDR3: CASSLQGAGYNEQFF

D: NA
size: NA
J: TRBJ2-2
V: TRBV28
DNA: TGTGCCAGCAGTTTCGACGGGGCGAACACCGGGGAGCTGTTTTTT
CDR3: CASSFDGANTGELFF

D: NA
size: many
J: TRBJ2-4
V: TRBV5-1
DNA: TGCGCCAGCAGCCCGGGACTAAACATTCAGTACTTC
CDR3: CASSPGLNIQYF

D: NA
size: few
J: TRBJ2-2
V: TRBV13
DNA: TGTGCCAGCAGCTCGACTAGCACCGGGGAGCTGTTTTTT
CDR3: CASSSTSTGELFF

D: NA
size: NA
J: TRBJ2-7
V: TRBV18
DNA: TGTGCCAGCTCAATGGACTTCTACGAGCAGTACTTC
CDR3: CASSMDFYEQYF

D: TRBD1
size: NA
J: TRBJ1-6
V: TRBV30
DNA: TGTGCCTGGAGCCCACAGGGGGCAATTTATAATTCACCCCTCCACTTT
CDR3: CAWSPQGAIYNSPLHF

D: NA
size: NA
J: TRBJ1-1
V: TRBV7-2
DNA: TGTGCCAGCACGGGCAGGGCGAACACTGAAGCTTTCTTT
CDR3: CASTGRANTEAFF

D: NA
size: NA
J: TRBJ2-7
V: TRBV11-2
DNA: TGTGCCAGCAGCCCCCGATCAGGGGCAGGGAGCTACGAGCAGTACTTC
CDR3: CASSPRSGAGSYEQYF

D: NA
size: NA
J: TRBJ1-2
V: TRBV2
DNA: TGTGCCAGCAGTGAGGGGGGGGACTATGGCTACACCTTC
CDR3: CASSEGGDYGYTF

D: TRBD2
size: NA
J: TRBJ2-1
V: TRBV30
DNA: TGTGCCTGGAGGACTAGCGGGAGGGGTGATGAGCAGTTCTTC
CDR3: CAWRTSGRGDEQFF

D: TRBD2
size: few
J: TRBJ2-5
V: TRBV13
DNA: TGTGCCAGCAGCATCGGGACTAGCGGGGGAGAGACCCAGTACTTC
CDR3: CASSIGTSGGETQYF

D: NA
size: once
J: TRBJ2-1
V: TRBV21-1
DNA: TGTGCCAGCAGCGAGGCTAGCAGGCGTGACAATGAGCAGTTCTTC
CDR3: CASSEASRRDNEQFF

D: NA
size: NA
J: TRBJ1-2
V: TRBV7-8
DNA: TGTGCCAGCAGCTCGGTAGCACCCGGCTATGGCTACACCTTC
CDR3: CASSSVAPGYGYTF

D: NA
size: few
J: TRBJ1-4
V: TRBV2
DNA: TGTGCCAGCAGGACAGAAAAACTGTTTTTT
CDR3: CASRTEKLFF

D: TRBD1
size: NA
J: TRBJ2-5
V: TRBV7-3
DNA: TGTGCCAGCAGCACCAGACAGGGCGCGACCCAGTACTTC
CDR3: CASSTRQGATQYF

D: NA
size: NA
J: TRBJ2-3
V: TRBV9
DNA: TGTGCCAGCAGCGCTAGTTCCGGGACTGGAGGAGATACGCAGTATTTT
CDR3: CASSASSGTGGDTQYF

D: TRBD2
size: NA
J: TRBJ2-3
V: TRBV19
DNA: TGTGCCAGTAGTCCCCGCTCGGGGGGGCCCACAGATACGCAGTATTTT
CDR3: CASSPRSGGPTDTQYF

D: TRBD1
size: NA
J: TRBJ2-7
V: TRBV5-1
DNA: TGCGCCAGCAGCCCGACAGGGTCCCAGTCCTACGAGCAGTACTTC
CDR3: CASSPTGSQSYEQYF

D: TRBD1
size: NA
J: TRBJ2-1
V: TRBV19
DNA: TGTGCCAGTTCCGGGACAGTGAGGAATGAGCAGTTCTTC
CDR3: CASSGTVRNEQFF

D: NA
size: once
J: TRBJ1-2
V: TRBV9
DNA: TGTGCCAGCAGCGTAGAAGACAGGAACTATGGCTACACCTTC
CDR3: CASSVEDRNYGYTF

D: NA
size: NA
J: TRBJ1-2
V: TRBV28
DNA: TGTGCCAGCAGTTCCTACAGGGTTTCTAACTATGGCTACACCTTC
CDR3: CASSSYRVSNYGYTF

D: NA
size: NA
J: TRBJ2-5
V: TRBV30
DNA: TGTGCCTGGAGTGGGGCAGGGCTTAAAGAGACCCAGTACTTC
CDR3: CAWSGAGLKETQYF

D: TRBD1
size: NA
J: TRBJ1-1
V: TRBV6-2/TRBV6-3
DNA: TGTGCCAGCAGTTACAGGGGACAGGGGAATTTGAGTACTGAAGCTTTCTTT
CDR3: CASSYRGQGNLSTEAFF

D: TRBD2
size: NA
J: TRBJ2-1
V: TRBV29-1
DNA: TGCAGCGTTGAGTCCCTAGCGGGGGGTTACAATGAGCAGTTCTTC
CDR3: CSVESLAGGYNEQFF

D: NA
size: NA
J: TRBJ2-3
V: TRBV6-2/TRBV6-3
DNA: TGTGCCAGCAGTTTCACCAGGGCAGATACGCAGTATTTT
CDR3: CASSFTRADTQYF

D: NA
size: NA
J: TRBJ1-6
V: TRBV27
DNA: TGTGCCAGCAGTTTGGGCTCCAATTCACCCCTCCACTTT
CDR3: CASSLGSNSPLHF

D: NA
size: NA
J: TRBJ1-5
V: TRBV10-3
DNA: TGTGCCATCAGTAGACAGGAGAGCAATCAGCCCCAGCATTTT
CDR3: CAISRQESNQPQHF

D: NA
size: NA
J: TRBJ2-5
V: TRBV4-3
DNA: TGCGCCAGCAGCCAAGAAGTATCGGGGGCCCAGTACTTC
CDR3: CASSQEVSGAQYF

D: NA
size: NA
J: TRBJ2-1
V: TRBV4-2
DNA: TGTGCCAGCAGCCCCGGTTACAATGAGCAGTTCTTC
CDR3: CASSPGYNEQFF

D: NA
size: NA
J: TRBJ1-1
V: TRBV9
DNA: TGTGCCAGCAGCAGACAGACCATGAACACTGAAGCTTTCTTT
CDR3: CASSRQTMNTEAFF

D: NA
size: NA
J: TRBJ2-5
V: TRBV14
DNA: TGTGCCAGCAGCCAAGATTGGGCCGCACAAGAGACCCAGTACTTC
CDR3: CASSQDWAAQETQYF

D: TRBD1
size: NA
J: TRBJ1-6
V: TRBV7-2
DNA: TGTGCCAGCAGCTCCCAGACAGGGGTCGGTTCACCCCTCCACTTT
CDR3: CASSSQTGVGSPLHF

D: TRBD1
size: NA
J: TRBJ1-2
V: TRBV9
DNA: TGTGCCAGCGGGGGGCTCCGGGACAGGGGCCTCTATGGCTACACCTTC
CDR3: CASGGLRDRGLYGYTF

D: TRBD1
size: NA
J: TRBJ2-7
V: TRBV4-1
DNA: TGCGCCAGCAGCCAAGAAAGCGGACAGGGGACCTACGAGCAGTACTTC
CDR3: CASSQESGQGTYEQYF

D: TRBD2
size: NA
J: TRBJ2-5
V: TRBV14
DNA: TGTGCCAGCAGCCAACGACGGACTAGCGGGGGGATGTACCAAGAGACCCAGTACTTC
CDR3: CASSQRRTSGGMYQETQYF

D: TRBD2
size: NA
J: TRBJ2-7
V: TRBV9
DNA: TGTGCCAGCAGCGTAGGGCTAGCGGCCTCCTACGAGCAGTACTTC
CDR3: CASSVGLAASYEQYF

D: TRBD1
size: NA
J: TRBJ2-5
V: TRBV7-2
DNA: TGTGCCAGCAGCTTAGTATTCTGGGACAGACAGACCGAGACCCAGTACTTC
CDR3: CASSLVFWDRQTETQYF

D: TRBD2
size: NA
J: TRBJ2-3
V: TRBV30
DNA: TGTGCCCTAAGAGCGGGGAGCACAGATACGCAGTATTTT
CDR3: CALRAGSTDTQYF

D: TRBD1
size: few
J: TRBJ2-2
V: TRBV19
DNA: TGTGCCAGTAGTCTCCGGGACAGACGCACCGGGGAGCTGTTTTTT
CDR3: CASSLRDRRTGELFF

D: TRBD2
size: NA
J: TRBJ2-5
V: TRBV11-2
DNA: TGTGCCAGCAGCTCAAGCTTAGCGGGGGGGGCGGAGACCCAGTACTTC
CDR3: CASSSSLAGGAETQYF

D: NA
size: NA
J: TRBJ1-3
V: TRBV30
DNA: TGTGCCTGCGCCAGGGACTTCTCTGGAAACACCATATATTTT
CDR3: CACARDFSGNTIYF

D: NA
size: NA
J: TRBJ1-1
V: TRBV18
DNA: TGTGCCAGCTCACCACAGGGGCCCAACACTGAAGCTTTCTTT
CDR3: CASSPQGPNTEAFF

D: NA
size: NA
J: TRBJ2-6
V: TRBV7-3
DNA: TGTGCCACTACAGGGGCGGGAGGGGCCAACGTCCTGACTTTC
CDR3: CATTGAGGANVLTF

D: TRBD1
size: NA
J: TRBJ1-5
V: TRBV10-2
DNA: TGCGCCAGCAGTGATTACAGGGGGGCGGATCAGCCCCAGCATTTT
CDR3: CASSDYRGADQPQHF

D: TRBD2
size: few
J: TRBJ2-7
V: TRBV2
DNA: TGTGCCAGCAGTGAATGGACTAGCCGGACCTACGAGCAGTACTTC
CDR3: CASSEWTSRTYEQYF